This TCR beta chain was sequenced for a study of response to subunit inactivated influenza vaccine. This clonotype was seen many times. The antigen is unknown. One entry per CDR3 protein results from TCRdb running MiXCR on the RT-PCR reads. Of some 600,000 distinct CDR3 sequences listed, 11% to 15% were seen once; the top ten hold less than 8.5%. Study observations and caveats: It was the authors' suggestion that each seasonal influenza vaccination recruits few new T cells.

The CDR3 is 16 amino acids. Trimming at V came to 5 bases and at J to 3 bases, leaving 7 bases not matched to a gene. From germline, CDR1 is MNHEY and CDR2 SMNVEV (reference sequence). This chain connects TRBV27 to TRBJ2-1, with 10 bases aligning to TRBD2. The specimen comprised PBMCs from blood, sampled around 15 days before vaccination. The origin of this receptor is a man in his fifties who received an inactivated influenza vaccine. Here the CDR3 DNA reads TGTGCCAGCAGTCCGCTTACTAGCGGGGTCTACAATGAGCAGTTCTTC. It translates to CASSPLTSGVYNEQFF.